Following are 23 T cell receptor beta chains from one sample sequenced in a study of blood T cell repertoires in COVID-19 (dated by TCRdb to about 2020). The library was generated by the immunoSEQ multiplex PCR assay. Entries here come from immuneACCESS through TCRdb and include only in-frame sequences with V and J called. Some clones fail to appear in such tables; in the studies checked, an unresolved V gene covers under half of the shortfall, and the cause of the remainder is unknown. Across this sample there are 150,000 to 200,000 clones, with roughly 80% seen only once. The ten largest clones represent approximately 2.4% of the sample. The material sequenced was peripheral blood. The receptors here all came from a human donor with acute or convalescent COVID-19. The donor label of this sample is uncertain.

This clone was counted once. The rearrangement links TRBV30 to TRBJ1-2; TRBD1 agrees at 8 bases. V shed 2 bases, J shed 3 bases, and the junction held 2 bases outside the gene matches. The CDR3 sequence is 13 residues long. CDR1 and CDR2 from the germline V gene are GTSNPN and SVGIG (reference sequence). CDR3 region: CAWSTGGHYGYTF. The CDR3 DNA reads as TGTGCCTGGAGTACAGGGGGGCACTATGGCTACACCTTC. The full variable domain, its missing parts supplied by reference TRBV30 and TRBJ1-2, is SQTIHQWPATLVQPVGSPLSLECTVEGTSNPNLYWYRQAAGRGLQLLFYSVGIGQISSEVPQNLSASRPQDRQFILSSKKLLLSDSGFYLCAWSTGGHYGYTFGSGTRLTVV.

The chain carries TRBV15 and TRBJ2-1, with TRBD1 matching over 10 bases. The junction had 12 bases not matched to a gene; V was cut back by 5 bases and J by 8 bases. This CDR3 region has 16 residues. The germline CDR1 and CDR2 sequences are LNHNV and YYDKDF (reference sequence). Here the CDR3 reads CATSPRTGGGVDEQFF. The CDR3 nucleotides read TGTGCCACCAGCCCGCGGACAGGGGGAGGTGTCGATGAGCAGTTCTTC.

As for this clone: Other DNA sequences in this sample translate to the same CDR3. DNA of the CDR3: TGCGCCAGCAGCCTGGACAGGGCCTACGAGCAGTACTTC. This sequence encodes CASSLDRAYEQYF. The chain links TRBV5-1 to TRBJ2-7; 8 nucleotides align to TRBD1. Germline V gives CDR1 SGHRS, CDR2 YFSETQ. The CDR3 covers 13 residues. V lost 4 bases, J lost 2 bases, and 2 bases stayed unmatched.

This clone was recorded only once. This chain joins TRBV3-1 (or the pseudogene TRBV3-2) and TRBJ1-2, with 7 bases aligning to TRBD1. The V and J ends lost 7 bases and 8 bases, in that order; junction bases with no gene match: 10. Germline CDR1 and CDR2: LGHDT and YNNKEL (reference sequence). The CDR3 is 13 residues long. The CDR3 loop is CASIPNRGYGYTF. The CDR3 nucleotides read TGTGCCAGCATCCCAAACAGGGGTTACGGCTACACCTTC.

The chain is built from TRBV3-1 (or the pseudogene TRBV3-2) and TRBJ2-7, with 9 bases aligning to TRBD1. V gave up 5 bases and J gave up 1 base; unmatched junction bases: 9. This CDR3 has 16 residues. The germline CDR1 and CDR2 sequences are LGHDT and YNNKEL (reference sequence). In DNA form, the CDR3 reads TGTGCCAGCAGCAGGACAGGGGTTGTGGGGTCCTACGAGCAGTACTTC. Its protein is CASSRTGVVGSYEQYF.

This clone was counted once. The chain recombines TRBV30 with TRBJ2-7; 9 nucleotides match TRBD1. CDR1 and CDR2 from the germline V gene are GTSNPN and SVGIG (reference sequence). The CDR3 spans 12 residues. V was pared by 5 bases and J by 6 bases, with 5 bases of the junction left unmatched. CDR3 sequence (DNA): TGTGCCTGGTGGGACAGGGTCGGCGAGCAGTACTTC. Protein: CAWWDRVGEQYF.

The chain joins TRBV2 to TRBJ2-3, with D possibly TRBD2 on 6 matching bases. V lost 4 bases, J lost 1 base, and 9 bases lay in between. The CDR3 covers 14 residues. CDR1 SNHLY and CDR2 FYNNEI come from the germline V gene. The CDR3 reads CASSAGDGTDTQYF. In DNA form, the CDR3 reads TGTGCCAGCAGTGCGGGGGACGGCACAGATACGCAGTATTTT.

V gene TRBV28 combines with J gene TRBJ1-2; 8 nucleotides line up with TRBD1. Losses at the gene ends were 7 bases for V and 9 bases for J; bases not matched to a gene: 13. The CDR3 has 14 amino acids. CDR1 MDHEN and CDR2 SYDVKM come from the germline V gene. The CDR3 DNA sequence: TGTGCCAGCACCCCCGGACAGGGAGCCCTGCGCTACACCTTC. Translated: CASTPGQGALRYTF.

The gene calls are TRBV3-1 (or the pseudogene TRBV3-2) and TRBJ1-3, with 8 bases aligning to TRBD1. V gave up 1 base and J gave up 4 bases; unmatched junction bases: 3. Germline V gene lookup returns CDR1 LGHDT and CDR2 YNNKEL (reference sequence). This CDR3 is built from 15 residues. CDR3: CASSQAGGEGNTIYF. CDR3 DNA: TGTGCCAGCAGCCAAGCAGGGGGCGAAGGAAACACCATATATTTT.

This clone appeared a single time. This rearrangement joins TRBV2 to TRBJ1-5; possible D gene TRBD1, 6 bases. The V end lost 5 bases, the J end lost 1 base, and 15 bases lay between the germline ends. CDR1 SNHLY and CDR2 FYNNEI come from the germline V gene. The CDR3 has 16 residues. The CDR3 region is CASSRRGGRSNQPQHF. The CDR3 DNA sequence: TGTGCCAGCAGTCGACGGGGGGGGCGAAGCAATCAGCCCCAGCATTTT.

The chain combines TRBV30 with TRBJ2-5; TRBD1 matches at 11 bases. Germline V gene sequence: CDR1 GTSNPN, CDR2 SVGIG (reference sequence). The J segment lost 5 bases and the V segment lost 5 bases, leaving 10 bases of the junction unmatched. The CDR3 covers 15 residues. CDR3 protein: CAWGRGQGVRETQYF. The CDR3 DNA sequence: TGTGCCTGGGGGAGGGGACAGGGGGTCAGGGAGACCCAGTACTTC.

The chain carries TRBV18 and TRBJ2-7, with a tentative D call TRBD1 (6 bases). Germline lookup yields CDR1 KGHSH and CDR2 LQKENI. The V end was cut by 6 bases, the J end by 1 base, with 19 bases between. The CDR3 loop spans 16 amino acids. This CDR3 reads CASSPITGTLSYEQYF. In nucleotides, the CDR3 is TGTGCCAGCTCCCCAATCACCGGGACATTATCCTACGAGCAGTACTTC.

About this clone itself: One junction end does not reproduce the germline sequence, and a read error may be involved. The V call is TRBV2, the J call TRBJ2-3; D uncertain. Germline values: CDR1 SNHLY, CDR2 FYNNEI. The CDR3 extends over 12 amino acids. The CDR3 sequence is CASTDSPALLHF. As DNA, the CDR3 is TGTGCCAGCACAGATAGCCCCGCCCTGTTGCATTTT.

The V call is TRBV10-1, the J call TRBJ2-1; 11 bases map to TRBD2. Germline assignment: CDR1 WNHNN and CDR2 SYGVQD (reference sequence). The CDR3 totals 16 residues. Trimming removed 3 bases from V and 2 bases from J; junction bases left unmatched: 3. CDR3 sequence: CASSDVAGGAYNEQFF. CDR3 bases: TGCGCCAGCAGTGATGTAGCGGGGGGGGCCTACAATGAGCAGTTCTTC.

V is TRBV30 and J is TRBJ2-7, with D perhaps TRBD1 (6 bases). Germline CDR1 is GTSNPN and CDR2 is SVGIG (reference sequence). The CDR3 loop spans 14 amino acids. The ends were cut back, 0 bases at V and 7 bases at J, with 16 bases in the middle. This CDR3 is CAWSVPGQKQEQYF. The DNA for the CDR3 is TGTGCCTGGAGTGTACCCGGACAGAAACAAGAGCAGTACTTC.

The CDR3 DNA is TGTGCCAGGACAGGGGCCTTCGGGGGCTACACCTTC. Its translation: CARTGAFGGYTF. This sequence joins TRBV6-4 and TRBJ1-2, with 8 bases aligning to TRBD1. CDR3 length equals 12 residues. The germline V gene encodes CDR1 MRHNA and CDR2 SNTAGT. V dropped 9 bases and J dropped 8; count of bases not matched to a gene: 8.

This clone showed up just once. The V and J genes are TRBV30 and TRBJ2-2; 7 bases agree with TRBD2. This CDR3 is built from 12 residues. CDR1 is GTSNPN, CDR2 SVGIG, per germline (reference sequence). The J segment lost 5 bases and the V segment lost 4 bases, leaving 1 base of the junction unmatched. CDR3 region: CAWNGGTGELFF. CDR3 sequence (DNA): TGTGCCTGGAACGGGGGGACCGGGGAGCTGTTTTTT.

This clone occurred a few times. The CDR3 DNA follows: TGTGCCAGCAGCCCTCTAGCGGGTCCGCCCGCGGAGTTCTTC. This gives the protein CASSPLAGPPAEFF. The rearrangement uses TRBV3-1 (or the pseudogene TRBV3-2) and TRBJ2-1, with 8 bases identical to TRBD2. Germline V lookup: CDR1 LGHDT, CDR2 YNNKEL (reference sequence). CDR3 size: 14 residues. V lost 4 bases and J lost 14; bases outside the gene matches: 13.

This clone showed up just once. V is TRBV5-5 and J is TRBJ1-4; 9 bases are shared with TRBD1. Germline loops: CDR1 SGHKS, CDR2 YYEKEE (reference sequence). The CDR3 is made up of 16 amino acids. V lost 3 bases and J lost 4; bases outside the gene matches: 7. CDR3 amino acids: CASSYLPGQGNEKLFF. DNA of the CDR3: TGTGCCAGCAGCTACCTACCGGGACAGGGTAATGAAAAACTGTTTTTT. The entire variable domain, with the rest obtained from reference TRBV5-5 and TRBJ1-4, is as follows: DAGVTQSPTHLIKTRGQQVTLRCSPISGHKSVSWYQQVLGQGPQFIFQYYEKEERGRGNFPDRFSARQFPNYSSELNVNALLLGDSALYLCASSYLPGQGNEKLFFGSGTQLSVL.

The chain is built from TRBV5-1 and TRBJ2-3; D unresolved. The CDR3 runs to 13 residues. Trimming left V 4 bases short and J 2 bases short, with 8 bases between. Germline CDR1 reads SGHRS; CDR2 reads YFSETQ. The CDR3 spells CASSPTSTDTQYF. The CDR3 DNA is TGCGCCAGCAGCCCCACTTCCACAGATACGCAGTATTTT.

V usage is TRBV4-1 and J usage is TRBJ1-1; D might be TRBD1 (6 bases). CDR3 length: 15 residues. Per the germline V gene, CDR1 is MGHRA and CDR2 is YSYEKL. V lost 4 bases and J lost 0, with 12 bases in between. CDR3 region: CASSPWGGLNTEAFF. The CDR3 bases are TGCGCCAGCAGCCCGTGGGGGGGCCTGAACACTGAAGCTTTCTTT.

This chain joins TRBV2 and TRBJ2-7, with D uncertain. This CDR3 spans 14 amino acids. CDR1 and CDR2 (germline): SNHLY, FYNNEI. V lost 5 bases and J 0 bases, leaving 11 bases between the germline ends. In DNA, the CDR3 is TGTGCCAGCAGTTTAATTGAGAGCTCCTACGAGCAGTACTTC. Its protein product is CASSLIESSYEQYF.

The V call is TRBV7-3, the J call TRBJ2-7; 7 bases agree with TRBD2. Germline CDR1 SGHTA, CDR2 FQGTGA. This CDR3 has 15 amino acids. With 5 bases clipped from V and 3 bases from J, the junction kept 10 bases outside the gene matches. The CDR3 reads CASSTGLGGVYEQYF. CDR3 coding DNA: TGTGCCAGCAGCACCGGACTAGGTGGTGTCTACGAGCAGTACTTC.